The 8 T cell receptor beta chains below all came from one sample that was sequenced in a study of cytomegalovirus exposure and HLA in healthy donors. TCRdb's copy holds only in-frame clones and misses some; the assay was immunoSEQ multiplex PCR. The profile shows a few hundred thousand clones, approximately 88% of them singletons. Sequencing was done on a sample of PBMCs. The receptors were gathered from a woman aged 30 to 39 in good health and CMV-seropositive.

This chain links TRBV5-1 with TRBJ2-3, with 10 bases that match TRBD2. This CDR3 is 16 amino acids long. V lost 3 bases and J lost 5; bases outside the gene matches: 9. Germline V gene lookup returns CDR1 SGHRS and CDR2 YFSETQ. Here the CDR3 DNA reads TGCGCCAGCAGCTCGGGGGGTAGCGGGAGGCGAGATACGCAGTATTTT. Translating gives CASSSGGSGRRDTQYF. Looking up the rest from reference TRBV5-1 and TRBJ2-3 gives the full variable domain: KAGVTQTPRYLIKTRGQQVTLSCSPISGHRSVSWYQQTPGQGLQFLFEYFSETQRNKGNFPGRFSGRQFSNSRSEMNVSTLELGDSALYLCASSSGGSGRRDTQYFGPGTRLTVL.

This sequence joins TRBV25-1 and TRBJ2-3; 8 bases align to TRBD1. The J segment lost 1 base and the V segment lost 5 bases, leaving 5 bases of the junction unmatched. Looked up from germline, CDR1 is MGHDK and CDR2 is SYGVNS. CDR3 length equals 15 residues. In DNA form, the CDR3 reads TGTGCCAGCAGTCCTCGGGGACAGGGCACAGATACGCAGTATTTT. It encodes CASSPRGQGTDTQYF.

J is TRBJ2-1 and V is TRBV5-1; TRBD2 matches 11 bases. Germline loops: CDR1 SGHRS, CDR2 YFSETQ. V was pared by 1 base and J by 0 bases, with 6 bases of the junction left unmatched. The length of the CDR3 is 18 residues. Here the CDR3 DNA reads TGCGCCAGCAGCTTGACTAGCGGGAGTGGGAGCTCCTACAATGAGCAGTTCTTC. This translates into CASSLTSGSGSSYNEQFF. Looking up the rest from reference TRBV5-1 and TRBJ2-1 gives the full variable domain: KAGVTQTPRYLIKTRGQQVTLSCSPISGHRSVSWYQQTPGQGLQFLFEYFSETQRNKGNFPGRFSGRQFSNSRSEMNVSTLELGDSALYLCASSLTSGSGSSYNEQFFGPGTRLTVL.

The gene calls are TRBV11-3 and TRBJ2-7; 7 nucleotides line up with TRBD1. The junction had 6 bases not matched to a gene; V was cut back by 5 bases and J by 5 bases. Germline values: CDR1 SGHNT, CDR2 YENEEA. This CDR3 has 13 amino acids. The CDR3 nucleotides read TGTGCCAGCAGCCAAGACAGGGTCCACGAGCAGTACTTC. It yields the protein CASSQDRVHEQYF.

The J gene is TRBJ1-2, the V gene TRBV29-1, with D uncertain. In germline, CDR1 is SQVTM, CDR2 ANQGSEA. V gave up 3 bases and J gave up 4 bases, with 9 bases separating them. The CDR3 runs 12 residues. DNA for the CDR3: TGCAGCGTTGAGGAACAAGGCTATGGCTACACCTTC. Protein: CSVEEQGYGYTF.

The chain recombines TRBV11-3 with TRBJ2-5; 12 positions agree with TRBD2. Trimming took 1 base from V and 5 from J; bases not matched to a gene: 8. Germline V CDR1 and CDR2: SGHNT, YENEEA. The CDR3 contains 17 residues. CDR3 nucleotide sequence: TGTGCCAGCAGCTTAGGACTAGCGGGAGTTTACGAGGAGACCCAGTACTTC. This codes for CASSLGLAGVYEETQYF.

The chain combines TRBV30 with TRBJ1-2; unclear D gene. CDR1 is GTSNPN, CDR2 SVGIG, per germline (reference sequence). Trimming left V 0 bases short and J 7 bases short, with 15 bases between. This CDR3 region has 14 residues. Here the CDR3 reads CAWSVLGRWRGYTF. CDR3 in DNA: TGTGCCTGGAGTGTACTGGGCAGGTGGCGTGGCTACACCTTC. Full variable domain (remainder filled in from reference TRBV30 and TRBJ1-2): SQTIHQWPATLVQPVGSPLSLECTVEGTSNPNLYWYRQAAGRGLQLLFYSVGIGQISSEVPQNLSASRPQDRQFILSSKKLLLSDSGFYLCAWSVLGRWRGYTFGSGTRLTVV.

This clone was observed once. The V and J genes are TRBV9 and TRBJ2-3; weak D call: TRBD2 (6 bases). Trimming stripped 3 bases from V and 2 bases from J, with 16 bases between. The CDR3 is made up of 16 amino acids. The V gene's germline CDR1 is SGDLS and CDR2 YYNGEE. The chain's CDR3 is CASSDGGPAVTDTQYF. Written as DNA, the CDR3 is TGTGCCAGCAGCGACGGAGGGCCGGCGGTCACAGATACGCAGTATTTT.